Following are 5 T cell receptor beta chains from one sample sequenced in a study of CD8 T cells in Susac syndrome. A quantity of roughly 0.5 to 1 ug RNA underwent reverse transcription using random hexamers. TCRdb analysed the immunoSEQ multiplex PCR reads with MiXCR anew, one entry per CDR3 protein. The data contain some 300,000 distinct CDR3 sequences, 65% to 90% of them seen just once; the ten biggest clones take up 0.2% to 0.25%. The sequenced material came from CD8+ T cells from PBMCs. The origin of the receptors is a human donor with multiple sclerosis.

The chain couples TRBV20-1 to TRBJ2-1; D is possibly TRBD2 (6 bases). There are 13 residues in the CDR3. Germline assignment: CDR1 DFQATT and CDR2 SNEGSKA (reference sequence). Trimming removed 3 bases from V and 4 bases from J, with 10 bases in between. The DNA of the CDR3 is TGCAGTGCTAGGGGACTGCCATACAATGAGCAGTTCTTC. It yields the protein CSARGLPYNEQFF.

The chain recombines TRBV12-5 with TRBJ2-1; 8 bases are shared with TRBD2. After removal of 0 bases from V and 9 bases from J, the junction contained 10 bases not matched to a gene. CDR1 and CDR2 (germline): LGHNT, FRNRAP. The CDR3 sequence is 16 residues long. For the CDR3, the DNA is TGTGCTAGTGGTTTGGTACTAGCGGCGGCTGCGTTTGAGCAGTTCTTC. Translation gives CASGLVLAAAAFEQFF.

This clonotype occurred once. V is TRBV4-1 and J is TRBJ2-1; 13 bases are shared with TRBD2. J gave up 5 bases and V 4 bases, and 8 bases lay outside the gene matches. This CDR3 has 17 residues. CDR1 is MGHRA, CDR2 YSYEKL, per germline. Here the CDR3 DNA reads TGCGCCAGCAGCCCCCTAGGACTAGCGGGAGATCACAATGAGCAGTTCTTC. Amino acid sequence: CASSPLGLAGDHNEQFF.

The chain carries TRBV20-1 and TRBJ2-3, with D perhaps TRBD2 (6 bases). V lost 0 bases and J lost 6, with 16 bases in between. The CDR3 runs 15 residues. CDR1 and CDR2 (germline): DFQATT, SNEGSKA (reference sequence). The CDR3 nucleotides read TGCAGTGCTAGAGATCACCGGGAGATGAGGGATACGCAGTATTTT. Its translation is CSARDHREMRDTQYF.

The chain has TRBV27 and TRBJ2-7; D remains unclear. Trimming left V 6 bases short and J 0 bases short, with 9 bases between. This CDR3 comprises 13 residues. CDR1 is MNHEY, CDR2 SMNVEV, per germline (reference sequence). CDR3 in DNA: TGTGCCAGCAGCTCAGTTCTCTCCTACGAGCAGTACTTC. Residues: CASSSVLSYEQYF.